This TCR beta chain derives from a study of naive and memory T cell subsets. Both TRBC1 and TRBC2 were covered by a beta constant-region primer of two equimolar oligonucleotides. Nested alpha and beta constant-region primers with the SP2 primer drove four PCR rounds on ligated cDNA. TCRdb re-called the UMI-ligation and nested PCR reads with MiXCR, one entry per CDR3 protein. The repertoire holds about 90,000 distinct CDR3 sequences, with around 11% as singletons. In germline, CDR1 is KGHSH, CDR2 LQKENI. This CDR3 is built from 15 residues. Trimming left V 8 bases short and J 3 bases short, with 18 bases between. This clonotype appeared many times. Its antigen is unidentified. Regarding the study as a whole: Over 90% of naive TCR sequences appeared only once, unlike memory subsets. RNA-based TCR counts may shift with T cell activation and differentiation. Naive repertoires, especially CD8, held a few larger clonotypes, possibly memory cells re-expressing CD45RA.

The chain has TRBV18 and TRBJ2-3; D possibly corresponds to TRBD2 (6 bases). This sequence originates from a human donor in good health. The sample was naive CD4+ T cells from blood. CDR3 residues: CASPPVTGVTDTQYF. The CDR3 region has the DNA TGTGCCAGCCCCCCAGTGACGGGAGTGACAGATACGCAGTATTTT.